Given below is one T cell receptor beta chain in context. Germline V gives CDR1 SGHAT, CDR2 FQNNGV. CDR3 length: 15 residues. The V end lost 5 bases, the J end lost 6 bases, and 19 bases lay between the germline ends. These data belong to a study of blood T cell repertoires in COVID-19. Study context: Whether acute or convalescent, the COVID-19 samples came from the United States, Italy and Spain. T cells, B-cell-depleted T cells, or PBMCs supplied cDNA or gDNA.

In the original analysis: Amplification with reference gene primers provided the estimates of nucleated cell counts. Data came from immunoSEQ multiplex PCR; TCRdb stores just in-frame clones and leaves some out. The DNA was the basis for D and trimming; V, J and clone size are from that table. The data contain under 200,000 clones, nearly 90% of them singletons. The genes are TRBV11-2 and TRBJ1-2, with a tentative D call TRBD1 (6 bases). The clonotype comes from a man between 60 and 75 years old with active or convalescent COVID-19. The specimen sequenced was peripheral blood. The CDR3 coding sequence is TGTGCCAGCAGCCCCCGGGACAAACCAGGGCATGGCTACACCTTC. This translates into CASSPRDKPGHGYTF.